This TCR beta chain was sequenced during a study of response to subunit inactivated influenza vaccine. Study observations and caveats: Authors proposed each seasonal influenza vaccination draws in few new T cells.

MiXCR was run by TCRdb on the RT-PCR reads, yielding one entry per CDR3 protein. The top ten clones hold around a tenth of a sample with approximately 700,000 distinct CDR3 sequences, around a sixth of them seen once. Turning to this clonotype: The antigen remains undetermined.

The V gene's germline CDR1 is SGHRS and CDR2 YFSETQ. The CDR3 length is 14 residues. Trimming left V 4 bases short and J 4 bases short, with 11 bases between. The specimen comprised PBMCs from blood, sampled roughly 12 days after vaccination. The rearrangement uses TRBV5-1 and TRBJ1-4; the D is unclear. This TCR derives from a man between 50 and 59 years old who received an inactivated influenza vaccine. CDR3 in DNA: TGCGCCAGCAGCCGAGACGGAATTAATGAAAAACTGTTTTTT. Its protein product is CASSRDGINEKLFF.